The 26 T cell receptor beta chains listed next were all sequenced from one sample in a study of CD8 T cell repertoires and HIV-1 epitope variants. Some clones are missing from TCRdb's copy, which holds only in-frame ones; the method was immunoSEQ multiplex PCR. This table holds thousands of clones, about three fifths found once. Antigen specificity for these receptors is unknown. Sample: cultured CD8+ T cells derived from PBMCs. The source is a male donor with HIV.

Only a few counts were recorded for this clone. In the same sample, other DNA sequences code for this CDR3. This chain's CDR3 is CAISEGDTEAFF. The CDR3, as DNA: TGTGCCATCAGTGAAGGCGACACTGAAGCTTTCTTT. The chain uses TRBV10-3 and TRBJ1-1; no firm D call. Trimming pared 3 bases from V and 3 bases from J, leaving 5 bases between. The CDR3 is made up of 12 amino acids. CDR1 is ENHRY, CDR2 SYGVKD, per germline.

The table lists this clone with a few counts. V and J are TRBV7-6 and TRBJ2-7; D is tentatively TRBD1 or TRBD2 (6 bases each). The CDR3 contains 13 residues. In germline, CDR1 is SGHVS, CDR2 FNYEAQ. Trimming took 6 bases from V and 5 from J, leaving 14 bases between them. The chain's CDR3 is CASSVQGRNEQYF. Here the CDR3 DNA reads TGTGCCAGCAGTGTCCAGGGGAGGAACGAGCAGTACTTC.

The rearrangement joins TRBV6-5 to TRBJ2-1, with D hard to call. This CDR3 has 13 residues. Germline V gene lookup returns CDR1 MNHEY and CDR2 SVGAGI. Trimming removed 2 bases at V and 9 bases at J, with 11 bases between. The CDR3 sequence is CASSYGITGEQFF. Written as DNA, the CDR3 is TGTGCCAGCAGTTACGGGATCACCGGTGAGCAGTTCTTC.

J is TRBJ2-2 and V is TRBV4-3; no clear D. CDR1 is LGHNA, CDR2 YSLEER, per germline. This CDR3 has 14 amino acids. V was cut by 0 bases and J by 1 base, with 3 bases left in between. CDR3 in DNA: TGCGCCAGCAGCCAAGATGGGAACACCGGGGAGCTGTTTTTT. As protein: CASSQDGNTGELFF.

The DNA for the CDR3 is TGTGCCAGCAGCTTAGGGAGATGGGGCACTGAAGCTTTCTTT. Encoded protein: CASSLGRWGTEAFF. The chain uses TRBV13 and TRBJ1-1; no reliable D call. The CDR3 consists of 14 residues. Deletions cut 0 bases from V and 4 bases from J, with 9 bases between. Germline V CDR1 and CDR2: PRHDT, FYEKMQ (reference sequence).

V is TRBV5-1 and J is TRBJ2-6; 8 positions agree with TRBD1. The CDR3 covers 17 residues. Germline lookup yields CDR1 SGHRS and CDR2 YFSETQ. Losses at the gene ends were 0 bases for V and 2 bases for J; bases not matched to a gene: 4. CDR3 DNA sequence: TGCGCCAGCAGCTTGGCCAGGGGGCGGACTGGGGCCAACGTCCTGACTTTC. Protein product: CASSLARGRTGANVLTF.

The chain joins TRBV5-1 to TRBJ2-7; no clear D gene. V dropped 0 bases and J dropped 4 bases, with 5 bases sitting between them. In germline, CDR1 is SGHRS, CDR2 YFSETQ. CDR3 length equals 12 residues. This chain's CDR3 is CASSLAVYEQYF. CDR3 nucleotide sequence: TGCGCCAGCAGCTTGGCCGTATACGAGCAGTACTTC.

This chain joins TRBV15 and TRBJ2-7; TRBD2 matches 10 bases. This CDR3 region has 12 residues. V shed 8 bases and J 5 bases; nucleotides not matched to a gene: 3. Looked up from germline, CDR1 is LNHNV and CDR2 is YYDKDF (reference sequence). The DNA of the CDR3 is TGTGCCACCGGGACTAGCGTTCACGAGCAGTACTTC. Amino acids: CATGTSVHEQYF.

This clone was found a few times. The rearrangement joins TRBV28 to TRBJ2-5; D gene unclear. The V and J ends lost 4 bases and 0 bases respectively, with 12 bases between them. Germline values: CDR1 MDHEN, CDR2 SYDVKM. The CDR3 totals 15 residues. The CDR3 DNA reads as TGTGCCAGCAGTTCCGTCGACCGAGACCAAGAGACCCAGTACTTC. This translates into CASSSVDRDQETQYF.

This clone appeared a few times. J is TRBJ2-1 and V is TRBV6-5; 8 bases align to TRBD2. Germline-derived CDR1 and CDR2 are MNHEY and SVGAGI. The CDR3 totals 13 residues. Trimming took 2 bases from V and 7 from J; bases not matched to a gene: 1. DNA for the CDR3: TGTGCCAGCAGTTACGGGACTAGAAATGAGCAGTTCTTC. As protein: CASSYGTRNEQFF.

A single count supports this clone. The genes are TRBV30 and TRBJ2-1; D not resolved. Germline loops: CDR1 GTSNPN, CDR2 SVGIG (reference sequence). The CDR3 totals 10 residues. V was pared by 3 bases and J by 5 bases, with 2 bases between. CDR3 sequence reads: CAWSDNEQFF. CDR3 DNA: TGTGCCTGGAGCGACAATGAGCAGTTCTTC.

This clone was counted only a few times. The rearrangement links TRBV7-8 to TRBJ2-1, with D possibly being TRBD2 (5 bases). Deletions cut 1 base from V and 4 bases from J, with 11 bases between. Germline assignment: CDR1 SGHVS and CDR2 FQNEAQ. The CDR3 covers 15 residues. CDR3: CASSLESGTYNEQFF. CDR3 nucleotides: TGTGCCAGCAGCTTAGAGAGCGGTACTTACAATGAGCAGTTCTTC.

The chain combines TRBV11-1 with TRBJ1-2; D uncertain. The CDR3 length is 12 residues. Germline lookup yields CDR1 SGHAT and CDR2 FQDESV (reference sequence). V lost 5 bases to trimming and J lost 2 bases, with 6 bases between them. The CDR3 sequence: CASSARNYGYTF. CDR3 coding DNA: TGTGCCAGCAGCGCTCGGAACTATGGCTACACCTTC.

The rearrangement joins TRBV5-5 to TRBJ2-1; D is possibly TRBD1 or TRBD2 (5 bases each). This CDR3 has 13 residues. V shed 5 bases and J shed 8 bases, with 14 bases lying between them. Per germline, CDR1 SGHKS and CDR2 YYEKEE (reference sequence). The CDR3: CASSFLRGDEQFF. CDR3 bases: TGTGCCAGCAGTTTCCTCAGAGGGGATGAGCAGTTCTTC.

The chain joins TRBV11-2 to TRBJ2-3; maybe TRBD2 (5 bases). This CDR3 has 16 residues. Germline V lookup: CDR1 SGHAT, CDR2 FQNNGV. V lost 4 bases and J lost 4, with 18 bases in between. Written as DNA, the CDR3 is TGTGCCAGCAGCTCCATCCGATCGGGGATGGCAGATACGCAGTATTTT. This gives the protein CASSSIRSGMADTQYF.

This clone appeared a few times. The V gene is TRBV18, the J gene TRBJ2-1; D is unresolved. The germline V gene encodes CDR1 KGHSH and CDR2 LQKENI. Trimming left V 2 bases short and J 5 bases short, with 4 bases between. The CDR3 length is 12 residues. The CDR3 nucleotides are TGTGCCAGCTCACCAGAGGACAATGAGCAGTTCTTC. Translation gives CASSPEDNEQFF.

The chain joins TRBV6-5 to TRBJ2-7; 9 bases align to TRBD1. The ends lost 2 bases at V and 4 bases at J; junction bases unmatched: 3. Germline-derived CDR1 and CDR2 are MNHEY and SVGAGI. CDR3 length: 14 amino acids. For the CDR3, the DNA is TGTGCCAGCAGTTACGGGACAGGGCCATACGAGCAGTACTTC. This sequence encodes CASSYGTGPYEQYF.

This chain uses TRBV4-3 with TRBJ1-6, with 9 bases aligning to TRBD1. The V gene end was trimmed by 4 bases and the J gene end by 5 bases; junction bases not matched to a gene: 3. CDR3 length: 15 amino acids. The germline V gene encodes CDR1 LGHNA and CDR2 YSLEER. The CDR3 here is CASSPGTGNNSPLHF. The CDR3 DNA is TGCGCCAGCAGCCCCGGGACAGGGAATAATTCACCCCTCCACTTT.

The chain uses TRBV6-5 and TRBJ1-4, with a possible D match to TRBD1 (5 bases). V lost 7 bases, J lost 3 bases, and 15 bases lay in between. Germline lookup yields CDR1 MNHEY and CDR2 SVGAGI. The CDR3 spans 15 residues. CDR3: CASTHRGAANEKLFF. The CDR3 bases are TGTGCCAGCACCCATCGGGGCGCGGCTAATGAAAAACTGTTTTTT.

The rearrangement joins TRBV7-9 to TRBJ1-2; D unclear. V was cut by 0 bases and J by 8 bases, with 16 bases left in between. Germline CDR1 and CDR2: SEHNR and FQNEAQ (reference sequence). CDR3 length: 15 amino acids. This CDR3 reads CASSLALDIRQGYTF. In DNA form, the CDR3 reads TGTGCCAGCAGCTTAGCGCTCGACATAAGGCAAGGCTACACCTTC.

The gene calls are TRBV5-6 and TRBJ2-1; D is unresolved. CDR3 length: 12 amino acids. The V gene lost 3 bases and the J gene lost 7 bases, with 8 bases spanning the gap. CDR1 and CDR2 (germline): SGHDT, YYEEEE. The chain's CDR3 is CASSSRPNEQFF. The DNA for the CDR3 is TGTGCCAGCAGCTCCAGACCGAATGAGCAGTTCTTC. Filled out from reference TRBV5-6 and TRBJ2-1, the complete variable domain reads DAGVTQSPTHLIKTRGQQVTLRCSPKSGHDTVSWYQQALGQGPQFIFQYYEEEERQRGNFPDRFSGHQFPNYSSELNVNALLLGDSALYLCASSSRPNEQFFGPGTRLTVL.

Note on this clone: At the DNA level, this CDR3 is encoded by other sequences in the same sample as well. The gene calls are TRBV10-3 and TRBJ1-1; D may be TRBD1 (5 bases). The CDR3 covers 12 residues. The V end lost 3 bases, the J end lost 3 bases, and 5 bases lay between the germline ends. The germline V gene encodes CDR1 ENHRY and CDR2 SYGVKD. The CDR3 is CAISEGDTEAFF. The DNA of the CDR3 is TGTGCCATCAGTGAAGGGGACACTGAAGCTTTCTTT.

CDR3 sequence (DNA): TGTGCCAGCAGCACCGAACCTAGCCAGGGGAGCTCCTACAATGAGCAGTTCTTC. Translated, it gives CASSTEPSQGSSYNEQFF. The chain couples TRBV7-6 to TRBJ2-1, with D maybe TRBD1 (6 bases). This CDR3 region has 18 residues. Germline values: CDR1 SGHVS, CDR2 FNYEAQ. V was clipped by 5 bases and J by 0 bases, with 20 bases between them.

The chain has TRBV4-1 and TRBJ2-1; a weak D match, TRBD1 (5 bases). From germline, CDR1 is MGHRA and CDR2 YSYEKL. Trimming removed 0 bases from V and 7 bases from J, with 22 bases in between. CDR3 length: 18 residues. As DNA, the CDR3 is TGCGCCAGCAGCCAAGATGGGGCTATCTCCCTAACGAATAATGAGCAGTTCTTC. Its protein is CASSQDGAISLTNNEQFF.

The rearrangement links TRBV12-5 to TRBJ2-2; D not resolved. In germline, CDR1 is LGHNT, CDR2 FRNRAP. Trimming took 1 base from V and 2 from J, leaving 2 bases between them. This CDR3 is 13 amino acids long. CDR3 loop: CASGLENTGELFF. CDR3 bases: TGTGCTAGTGGTTTGGAAAACACCGGGGAGCTGTTTTTT.

This rearrangement joins TRBV28 to TRBJ2-1; D remains unclear. Germline CDR1 is MDHEN and CDR2 is SYDVKM. This CDR3 is built from 13 residues. Trimming cost V 3 bases and J 6 bases, with 9 bases left between them. The CDR3, as DNA: TGTGCCAGCAGTTTTTCACAAGGCAATGAGCAGTTCTTC. Protein sequence: CASSFSQGNEQFF.